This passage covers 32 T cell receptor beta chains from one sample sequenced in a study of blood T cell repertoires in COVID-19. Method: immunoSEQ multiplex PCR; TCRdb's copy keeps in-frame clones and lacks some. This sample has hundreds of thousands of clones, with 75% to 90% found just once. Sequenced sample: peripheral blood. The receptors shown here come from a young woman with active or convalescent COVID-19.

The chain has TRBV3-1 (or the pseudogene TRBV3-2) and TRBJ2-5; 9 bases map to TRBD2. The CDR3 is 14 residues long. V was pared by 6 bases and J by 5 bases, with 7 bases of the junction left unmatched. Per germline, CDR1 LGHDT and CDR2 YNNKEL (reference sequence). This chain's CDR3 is CASSHIAGVETQYF. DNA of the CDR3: TGTGCCAGCAGTCATATAGCGGGGGTCGAGACCCAGTACTTC.

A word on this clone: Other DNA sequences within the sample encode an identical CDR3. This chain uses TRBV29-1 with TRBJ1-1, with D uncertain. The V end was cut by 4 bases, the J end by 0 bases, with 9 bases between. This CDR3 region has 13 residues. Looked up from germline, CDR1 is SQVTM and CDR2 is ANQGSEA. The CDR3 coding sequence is TGCAGCGTTGCAGGCACTCTGAACACTGAAGCTTTCTTT. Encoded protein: CSVAGTLNTEAFF.

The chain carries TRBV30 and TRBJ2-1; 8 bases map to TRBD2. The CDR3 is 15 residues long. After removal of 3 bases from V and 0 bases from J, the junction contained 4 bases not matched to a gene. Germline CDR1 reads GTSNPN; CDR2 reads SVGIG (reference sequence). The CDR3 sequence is CAWRMLAGSYNEQFF. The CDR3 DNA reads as TGTGCCTGGAGGATGCTAGCGGGCTCCTACAATGAGCAGTTCTTC.

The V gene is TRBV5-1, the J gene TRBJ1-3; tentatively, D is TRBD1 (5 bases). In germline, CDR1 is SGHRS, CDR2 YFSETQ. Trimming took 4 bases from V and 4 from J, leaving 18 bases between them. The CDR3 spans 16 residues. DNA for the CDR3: TGCGCCAGCAGCCGGGACTTTGTGCCTGCGGGAAACACCATATATTTT. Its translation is CASSRDFVPAGNTIYF.

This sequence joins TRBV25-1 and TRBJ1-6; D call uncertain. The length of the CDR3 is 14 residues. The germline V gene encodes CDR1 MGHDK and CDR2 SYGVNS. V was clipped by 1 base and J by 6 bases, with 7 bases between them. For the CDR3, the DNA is TGTGCCAGCAGTGAATGGCAAAGTAATTCACCCCTCCACTTT. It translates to CASSEWQSNSPLHF.

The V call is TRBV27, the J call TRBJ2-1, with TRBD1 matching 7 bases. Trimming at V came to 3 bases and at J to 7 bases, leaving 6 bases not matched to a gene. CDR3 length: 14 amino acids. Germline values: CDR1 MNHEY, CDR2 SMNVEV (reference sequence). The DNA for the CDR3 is TGTGCCAGCAGTTTGCCAGGGGGTAGGAATGAGCAGTTCTTC. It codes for CASSLPGGRNEQFF.

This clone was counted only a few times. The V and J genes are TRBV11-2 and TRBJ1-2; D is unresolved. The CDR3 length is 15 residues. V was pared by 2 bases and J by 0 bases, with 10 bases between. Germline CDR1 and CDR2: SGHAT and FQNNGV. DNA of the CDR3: TGTGCCAGCAGCTTAACTACGGTCGCTAACTATGGCTACACCTTC. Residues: CASSLTTVANYGYTF.

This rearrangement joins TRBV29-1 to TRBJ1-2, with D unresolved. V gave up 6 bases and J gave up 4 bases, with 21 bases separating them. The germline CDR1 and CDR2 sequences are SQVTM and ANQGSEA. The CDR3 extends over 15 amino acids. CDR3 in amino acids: CSVAPLIAIGYGYTF. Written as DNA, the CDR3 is TGCAGCGTCGCCCCTCTGATAGCCATAGGCTATGGCTACACCTTC.

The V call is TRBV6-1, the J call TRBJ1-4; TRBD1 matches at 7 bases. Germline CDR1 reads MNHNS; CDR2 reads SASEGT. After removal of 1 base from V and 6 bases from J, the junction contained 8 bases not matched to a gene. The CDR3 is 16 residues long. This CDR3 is CASSEGAGTAHEKLFF. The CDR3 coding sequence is TGTGCCAGCAGTGAAGGTGCCGGGACAGCTCATGAAAAACTGTTTTTT.

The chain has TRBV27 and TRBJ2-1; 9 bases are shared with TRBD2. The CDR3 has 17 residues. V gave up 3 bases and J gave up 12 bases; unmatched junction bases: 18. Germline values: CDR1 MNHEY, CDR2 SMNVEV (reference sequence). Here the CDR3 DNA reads TGTGCCAGCAGTTTCTTCTCAGAGCGGGGGGACGATAGTCGGCAGTTCTTC. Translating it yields CASSFFSERGDDSRQFF.

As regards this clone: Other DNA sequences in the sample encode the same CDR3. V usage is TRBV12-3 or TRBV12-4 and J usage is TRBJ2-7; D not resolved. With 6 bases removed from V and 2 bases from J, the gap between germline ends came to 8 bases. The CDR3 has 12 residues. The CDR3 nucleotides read TGTGCCAGCAGCCCAGGCGCCTACGAGCAGTACTTC. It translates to CASSPGAYEQYF.

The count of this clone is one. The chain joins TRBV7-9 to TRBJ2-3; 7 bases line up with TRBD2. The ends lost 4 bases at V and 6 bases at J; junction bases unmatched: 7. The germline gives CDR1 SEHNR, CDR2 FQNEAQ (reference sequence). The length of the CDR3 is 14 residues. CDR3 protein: CASSSSSSGDTQYF. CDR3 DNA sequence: TGTGCCAGCAGCTCCTCGAGTAGCGGGGATACGCAGTATTTT.

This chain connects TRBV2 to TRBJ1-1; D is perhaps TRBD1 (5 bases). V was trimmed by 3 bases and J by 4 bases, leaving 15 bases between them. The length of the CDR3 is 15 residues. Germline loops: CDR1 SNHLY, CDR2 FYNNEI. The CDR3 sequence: CASSESAGGFTEAFF. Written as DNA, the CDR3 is TGTGCCAGCAGTGAGAGCGCGGGGGGATTCACTGAAGCTTTCTTT.

CDR3 amino acids: CASSPQDRGTPLHF. CDR3 nucleotides: TGTGCCAGCTCACCACAGGACCGGGGGACACCCCTCCACTTT. The gene calls are TRBV18 and TRBJ1-6; D is possibly TRBD1 (5 bases). V lost 1 base, J lost 11 bases, and 12 bases lay in between. This CDR3 has 14 amino acids. Per the germline V gene, CDR1 is KGHSH and CDR2 is LQKENI.

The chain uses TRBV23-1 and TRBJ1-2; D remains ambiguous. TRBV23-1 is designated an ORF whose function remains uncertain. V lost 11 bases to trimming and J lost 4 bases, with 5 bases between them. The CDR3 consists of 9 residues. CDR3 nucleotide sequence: TGCGCCCCGAGCTATGGCTACACCTTC. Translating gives CAPSYGYTF.

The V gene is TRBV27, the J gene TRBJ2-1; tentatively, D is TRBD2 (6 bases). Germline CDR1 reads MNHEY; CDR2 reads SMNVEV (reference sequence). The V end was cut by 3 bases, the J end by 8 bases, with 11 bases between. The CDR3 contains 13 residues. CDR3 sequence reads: CASSLTGSYEQFF. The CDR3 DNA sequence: TGTGCCAGCAGTTTGACCGGGAGCTATGAGCAGTTCTTC.

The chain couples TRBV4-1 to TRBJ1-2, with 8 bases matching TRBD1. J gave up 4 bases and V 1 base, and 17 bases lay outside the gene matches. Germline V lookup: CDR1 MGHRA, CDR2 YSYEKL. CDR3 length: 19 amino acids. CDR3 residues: CASSQVVRIQGGRGYGYTF. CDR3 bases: TGCGCCAGCAGCCAAGTGGTCCGTATACAGGGGGGAAGAGGCTATGGCTACACCTTC.

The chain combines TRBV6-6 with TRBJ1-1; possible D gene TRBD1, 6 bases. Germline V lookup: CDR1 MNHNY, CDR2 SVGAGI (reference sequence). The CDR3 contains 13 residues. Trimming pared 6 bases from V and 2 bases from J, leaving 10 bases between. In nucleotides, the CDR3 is TGTGCCAGCAGAAGGACAGACAACACTGAAGCTTTCTTT. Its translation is CASRRTDNTEAFF.

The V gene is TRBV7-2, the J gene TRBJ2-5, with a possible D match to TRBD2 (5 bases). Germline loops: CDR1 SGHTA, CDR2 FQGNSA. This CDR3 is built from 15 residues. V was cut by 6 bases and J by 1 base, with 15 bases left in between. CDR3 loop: CASRSPPSSQETQYF. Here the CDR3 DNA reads TGTGCCAGCAGATCTCCACCTAGCAGCCAAGAGACCCAGTACTTC.

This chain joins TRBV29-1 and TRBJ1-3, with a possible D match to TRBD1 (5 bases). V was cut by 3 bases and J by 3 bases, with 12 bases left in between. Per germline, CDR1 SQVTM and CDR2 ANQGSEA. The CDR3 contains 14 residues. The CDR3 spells CSVEGGAYGNTIYF. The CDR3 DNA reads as TGCAGCGTTGAGGGGGGAGCATATGGAAACACCATATATTTT. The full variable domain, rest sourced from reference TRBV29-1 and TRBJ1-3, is SAVISQKPSRDICQRGTSLTIQCQVDSQVTMMFWYRQQPGQSLTLIATANQGSEATYESGFVIDKFPISRPNLTFSTLTVSNMSPEDSSIYLCSVEGGAYGNTIYFGEGSWLTVV.

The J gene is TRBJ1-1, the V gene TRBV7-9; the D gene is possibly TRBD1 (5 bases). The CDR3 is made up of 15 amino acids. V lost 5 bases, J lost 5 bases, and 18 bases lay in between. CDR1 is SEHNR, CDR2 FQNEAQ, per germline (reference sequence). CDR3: CASSLIWGERTEAFF. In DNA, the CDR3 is TGTGCCAGCAGCCTCATCTGGGGCGAGAGGACTGAAGCTTTCTTT.

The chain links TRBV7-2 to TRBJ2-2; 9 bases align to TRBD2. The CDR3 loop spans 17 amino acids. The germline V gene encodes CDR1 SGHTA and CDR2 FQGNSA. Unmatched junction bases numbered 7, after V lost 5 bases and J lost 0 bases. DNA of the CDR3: TGTGCCAGCAGCCTATTTTCTAGCGGGGCGAACACCGGGGAGCTGTTTTTT. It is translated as CASSLFSSGANTGELFF. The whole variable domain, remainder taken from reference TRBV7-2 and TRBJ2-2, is GAGVSQSPSNKVTEKGKDVELRCDPISGHTALYWYRQSLGQGLEFLIYFQGNSAPDKSGLPSDRFSAERTGGSVSTLTIQRTQQEDSAVYLCASSLFSSGANTGELFFGEGSRLTVL.

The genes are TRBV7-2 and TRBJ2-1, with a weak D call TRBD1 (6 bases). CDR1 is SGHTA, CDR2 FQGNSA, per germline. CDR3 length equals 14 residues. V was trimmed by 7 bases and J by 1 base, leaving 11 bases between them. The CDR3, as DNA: TGTGCCAGCAAGGGCCAGGGGTCCTACAATGAGCAGTTCTTC. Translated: CASKGQGSYNEQFF.

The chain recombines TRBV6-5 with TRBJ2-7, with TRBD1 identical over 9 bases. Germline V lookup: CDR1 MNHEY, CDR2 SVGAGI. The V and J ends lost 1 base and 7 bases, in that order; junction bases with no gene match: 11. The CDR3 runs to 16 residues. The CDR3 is CASSYYSGQGLREQYF. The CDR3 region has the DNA TGTGCCAGCAGTTACTACAGTGGACAGGGGCTTCGGGAGCAGTACTTC.

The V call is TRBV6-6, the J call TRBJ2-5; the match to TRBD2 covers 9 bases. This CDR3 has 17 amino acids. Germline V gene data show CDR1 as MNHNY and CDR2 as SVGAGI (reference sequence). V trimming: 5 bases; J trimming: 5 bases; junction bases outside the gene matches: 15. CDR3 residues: CASSLGLAMRRLETQYF. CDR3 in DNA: TGTGCCAGCAGTCTCGGACTAGCGATGAGGCGTTTGGAGACCCAGTACTTC.

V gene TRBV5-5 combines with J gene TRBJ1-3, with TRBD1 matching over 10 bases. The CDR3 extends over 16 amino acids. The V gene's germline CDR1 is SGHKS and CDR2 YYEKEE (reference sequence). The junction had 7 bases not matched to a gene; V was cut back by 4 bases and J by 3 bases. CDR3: CASSQGGTGVGNTIYF. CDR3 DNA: TGTGCCAGCAGCCAAGGGGGGACAGGGGTTGGAAACACCATATATTTT.

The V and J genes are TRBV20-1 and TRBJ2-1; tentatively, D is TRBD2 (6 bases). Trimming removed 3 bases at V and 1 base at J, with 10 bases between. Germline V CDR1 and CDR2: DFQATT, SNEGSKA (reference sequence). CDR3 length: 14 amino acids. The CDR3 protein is CSASSGPSYNEQFF. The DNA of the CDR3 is TGCAGTGCTAGTAGCGGCCCGTCCTACAATGAGCAGTTCTTC.

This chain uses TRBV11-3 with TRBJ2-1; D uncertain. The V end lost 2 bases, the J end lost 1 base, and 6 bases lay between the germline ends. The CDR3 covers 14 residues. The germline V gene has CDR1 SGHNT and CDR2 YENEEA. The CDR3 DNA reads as TGTGCCAGCAGCTTAAAGCCATCCTACAATGAGCAGTTCTTC. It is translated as CASSLKPSYNEQFF.

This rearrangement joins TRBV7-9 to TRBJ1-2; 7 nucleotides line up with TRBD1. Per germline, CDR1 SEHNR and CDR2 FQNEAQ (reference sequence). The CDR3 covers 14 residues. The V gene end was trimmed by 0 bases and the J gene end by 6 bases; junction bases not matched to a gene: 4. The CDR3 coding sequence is TGTGCCAGCAGCTTAGCACCCACAGGGGATGGCTACACCTTC. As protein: CASSLAPTGDGYTF.

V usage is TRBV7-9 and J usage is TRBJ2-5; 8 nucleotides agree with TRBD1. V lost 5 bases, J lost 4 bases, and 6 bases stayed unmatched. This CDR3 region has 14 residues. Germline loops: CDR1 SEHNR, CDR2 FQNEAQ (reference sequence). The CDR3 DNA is TGTGCCAGCAGCATCAAGGGGACAGGAGAGACCCAGTACTTC. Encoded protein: CASSIKGTGETQYF.

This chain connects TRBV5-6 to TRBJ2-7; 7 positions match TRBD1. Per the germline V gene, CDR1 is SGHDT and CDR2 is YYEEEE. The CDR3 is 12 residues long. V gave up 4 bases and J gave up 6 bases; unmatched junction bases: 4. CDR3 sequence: CASSEDRVEQYF. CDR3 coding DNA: TGTGCCAGCAGCGAAGACAGGGTCGAGCAGTACTTC.

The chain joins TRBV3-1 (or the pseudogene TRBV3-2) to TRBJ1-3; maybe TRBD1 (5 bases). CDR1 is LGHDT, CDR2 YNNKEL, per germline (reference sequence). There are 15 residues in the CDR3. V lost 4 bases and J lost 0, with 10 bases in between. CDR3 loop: CASSRRQSSGNTIYF. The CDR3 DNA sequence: TGTGCCAGCAGCCGCAGACAGAGCTCTGGAAACACCATATATTTT.